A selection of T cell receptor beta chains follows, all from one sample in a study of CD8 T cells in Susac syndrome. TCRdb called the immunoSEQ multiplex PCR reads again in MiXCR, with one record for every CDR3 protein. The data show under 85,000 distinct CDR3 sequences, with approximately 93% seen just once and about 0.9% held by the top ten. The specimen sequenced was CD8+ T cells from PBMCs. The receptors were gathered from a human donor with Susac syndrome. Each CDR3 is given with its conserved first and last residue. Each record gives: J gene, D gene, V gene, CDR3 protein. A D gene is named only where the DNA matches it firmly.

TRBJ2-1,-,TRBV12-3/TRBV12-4,CATYGGDGEQFF
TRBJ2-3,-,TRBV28,CASSSEGSVVADTQYF
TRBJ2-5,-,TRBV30,CAWSGTAPFQETQYF
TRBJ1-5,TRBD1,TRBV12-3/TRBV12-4,CASSLGEDLPGQGFERDQPQHF
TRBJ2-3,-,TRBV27,CASSLEANTDTQYF
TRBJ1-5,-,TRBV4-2,CASSPEEGTRPPHF
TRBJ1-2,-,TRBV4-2,CASSQDPAGADGYTF
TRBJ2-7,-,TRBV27,CASSFGGGTHYEQYF
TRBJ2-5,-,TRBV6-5,CASQNPRGREETQYF
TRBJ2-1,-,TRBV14,CASSHRLRYNEQFF
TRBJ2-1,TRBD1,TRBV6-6,CASSLSGQGAVNEQFF
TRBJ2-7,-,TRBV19,CASSMTISYEQYF
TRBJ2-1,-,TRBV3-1,CASGKNVIAENEQFF
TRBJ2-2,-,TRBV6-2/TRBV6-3,CASSYFGGTGELFF
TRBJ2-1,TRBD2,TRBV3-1,CASSPWTSGGSDEQFF
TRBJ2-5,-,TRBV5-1,CASSEPWGNPETQYF
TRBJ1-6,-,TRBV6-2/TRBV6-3,CASSSNLGQPDSPLHF
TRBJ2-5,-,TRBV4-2,CASSLTFQETQYF
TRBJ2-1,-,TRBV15,CATSQDRLEQFF
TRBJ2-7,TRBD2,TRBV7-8,CASSSNPGLVESEQYF
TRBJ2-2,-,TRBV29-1,CSVAIGAGRNRERANTGELFF
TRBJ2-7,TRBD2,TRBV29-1,CSVEGTSGNSYEQYF
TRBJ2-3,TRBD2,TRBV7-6,CASSLLGGTDTQYF
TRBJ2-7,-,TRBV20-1,CSVGDPLEEQYF
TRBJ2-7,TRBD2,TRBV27,CASSFSGRATEQYF
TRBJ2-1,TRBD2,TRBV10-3,CAISDGGGTYNEQFF
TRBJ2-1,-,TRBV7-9,CATPPLAETYNEQFF
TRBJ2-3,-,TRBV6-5,CASSHLASSTDTQYF
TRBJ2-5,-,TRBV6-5,CASSYSWGRQETQYF
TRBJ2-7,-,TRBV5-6,CASSGMPRQISYEQYF
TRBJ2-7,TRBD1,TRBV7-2,CASSLQGCEQYF
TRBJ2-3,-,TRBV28,CASSLEEDTQYF
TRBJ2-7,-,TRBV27,CASSLSPRYEQYF
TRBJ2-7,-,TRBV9,CASSSSGGHEQYF
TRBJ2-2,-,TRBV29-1,CSVVRGGTGELFF